The 21 T cell receptor beta chains given below trace back to one sample, sequenced in a study of long-term antiretroviral therapy in people with HIV. Sequencing relied on immunoSEQ assay v3.0, run at survey level. Here immunoSEQ multiplex PCR was the method, and the copy in TCRdb shows in-frame clones only, minus some. The sample consists of about 30,000 clones, almost 95% of them appearing once. Sequencing used unsorted PBMCs, obtained 7.3 to 7.5 years after starting antiretroviral therapy. Receptors were obtained from a man aged 50 or older with HIV.

The CDR3 DNA sequence: TGTGCCAGCAGCGGGGGACTAGCGGGGGGGCAGGAGACCCAGTACTTC. Residues: CASSGGLAGGQETQYF. This sequence joins TRBV7-2 and TRBJ2-5; 16 nucleotides agree with TRBD2. The CDR3 spans 16 residues. Germline-derived CDR1 and CDR2 are SGHTA and FQGNSA. The trim removed 5 bases at V and 5 bases at J, leaving 5 bases unmatched.

This chain links TRBV12-5 with TRBJ1-1; D is undetermined. V was pared by 6 bases and J by 5 bases, with 7 bases between. This CDR3 contains 11 residues. The germline gives CDR1 LGHNT, CDR2 FRNRAP. The CDR3 DNA reads TGTGCTAGTGGCCCTGGGACTGAAGCTTTCTTT. This translates into CASGPGTEAFF.

With regard to this clone: The junction departs from the called germline gene at one end, perhaps through a read error. This chain connects TRBV10-3 to TRBJ2-7; tentatively, D is TRBD1 or TRBD2 (5 bases each). Germline CDR1 is ENHRY and CDR2 is SYGVKD. This CDR3 has 14 amino acids. The CDR3 bases are TGTGCCAGCAGTCCCCGGGACGGGGAGTACGAGCAGTACTTC. As protein: CASSPRDGEYEQYF.

This sequence joins TRBV5-4 and TRBJ2-7, with TRBD2 matching 13 bases. Germline assignment: CDR1 SGHNT and CDR2 YYREEE (reference sequence). The CDR3 is 15 amino acids. With V trimmed by 4 bases and J by 3 bases, 4 bases remained unmatched. The CDR3 spells CASSPGLAGDYEQYF. Written as DNA, the CDR3 is TGTGCCAGCAGCCCCGGACTAGCGGGGGACTACGAGCAGTACTTC.

The chain joins TRBV4-1 to TRBJ1-5; 9 bases agree with TRBD1. The CDR3 is 15 residues long. With 0 bases clipped from V and 5 bases from J, the junction kept 2 bases outside the gene matches. Germline CDR1 reads MGHRA; CDR2 reads YSYEKL. CDR3 loop: CASSQDDRGYQPQHF. In DNA form, the CDR3 reads TGCGCCAGCAGCCAAGACGACAGGGGGTATCAGCCCCAGCATTTT.

The rearrangement links TRBV19 to TRBJ1-3, with unresolved D. The CDR3 spans 14 residues. V gave up 3 bases and J gave up 0 bases, with 6 bases separating them. CDR1 and CDR2 (germline): LNHDA, SQIVND (reference sequence). The CDR3 is CASSIWDSGNTIYF. DNA for the CDR3: TGTGCCAGTAGTATCTGGGACTCTGGAAACACCATATATTTT. Filled out from reference TRBV19 and TRBJ1-3, the complete variable domain reads DGGITQSPKYLFRKEGQNVTLSCEQNLNHDAMYWYRQDPGQGLRLIYYSQIVNDFQKGDIAEGYSVSREKKESFPLTVTSAQKNPTAFYLCASSIWDSGNTIYFGEGSWLTVV.

The J gene is TRBJ1-2, the V gene TRBV7-2; D remains unclear. Germline V lookup: CDR1 SGHTA, CDR2 FQGNSA. With 7 bases removed from V and 4 bases from J, the gap between germline ends came to 13 bases. The CDR3 is made up of 13 amino acids. CDR3 residues: CASTPAHSYGYTF. The CDR3 DNA is TGTGCCAGCACCCCCGCCCACAGCTATGGCTACACCTTC.

The chain carries TRBV11-2 and TRBJ2-4; D is perhaps TRBD1 or TRBD2 (5 bases each). CDR3 length: 16 amino acids. Germline values: CDR1 SGHAT, CDR2 FQNNGV. Deletions cut 0 bases from V and 7 bases from J, with 16 bases between. In nucleotides, the CDR3 is TGTGCCAGCAGCTTAGATGTGGGTGTAGGGGAGAACATTCAGTACTTC. Protein product: CASSLDVGVGENIQYF.

The chain is built from TRBV29-1 and TRBJ2-1; tentative D call: TRBD1 (5 bases). The CDR3 runs 15 residues. CDR1 and CDR2 (germline): SQVTM, ANQGSEA. Trimming cost V 0 bases and J 5 bases, with 14 bases left between them. The CDR3 coding sequence is TGCAGCGTTGAAGATCGGGCAGGGTCCCACAATGAGCAGTTCTTC. Its translation: CSVEDRAGSHNEQFF.

The chain is built from TRBV11-3 and TRBJ2-7; 7 nucleotides agree with TRBD1. J gave up 3 bases and V 1 base, and 0 bases lay outside the gene matches. Looked up from germline, CDR1 is SGHNT and CDR2 is YENEEA. The CDR3 is 13 amino acids. The CDR3 DNA follows: TGTGCCAGCAGCTTAGGGACAGGCTACGAGCAGTACTTC. Amino acids: CASSLGTGYEQYF.

The genes are TRBV5-1 and TRBJ2-3; possible D gene TRBD1, 7 bases. V was trimmed by 0 bases and J by 4 bases, leaving 12 bases between them. The CDR3 is made up of 15 amino acids. Per germline, CDR1 SGHRS and CDR2 YFSETQ. The CDR3 reads CASSLARGDADTQYF. The CDR3 DNA reads as TGCGCCAGCAGCTTGGCCAGGGGGGACGCAGATACGCAGTATTTT.

V and J are TRBV7-9 and TRBJ1-5; tentative D call: TRBD1 (6 bases). The CDR3 covers 17 residues. V lost 1 base, J lost 0 bases, and 13 bases lay in between. Germline CDR1 reads SEHNR; CDR2 reads FQNEAQ (reference sequence). The CDR3, as DNA: TGTGCCAGCAGCTTAGAACAGGGACCGTATAGCAATCAGCCCCAGCATTTT. This codes for CASSLEQGPYSNQPQHF. The full variable domain, rest sourced from reference TRBV7-9 and TRBJ1-5, is DTGVSQNPRHKITKRGQNVTFRCDPISEHNRLYWYRQTLGQGPEFLTYFQNEAQLEKSRLLSDRFSAERPKGSFSTLEIQRTEQGDSAMYLCASSLEQGPYSNQPQHFGDGTRLSIL.

This rearrangement joins TRBV7-9 to TRBJ1-1, with a tentative D call TRBD1 (6 bases). Germline CDR1 SEHNR, CDR2 FQNEAQ (reference sequence). The CDR3 covers 15 residues. Between the trimmed V and J ends, which lost 5 bases and 0 bases, there was a span of 13 bases. The CDR3 here is CASSLAGHLNTEAFF. CDR3 bases: TGTGCCAGCAGCCTCGCGGGACATTTGAACACTGAAGCTTTCTTT.

The rearrangement joins TRBV5-4 to TRBJ2-1; possible D gene TRBD2, 5 bases. Germline assignment: CDR1 SGHNT and CDR2 YYREEE (reference sequence). V was clipped by 6 bases and J by 2 bases, with 12 bases between them. The CDR3 extends over 14 amino acids. The DNA of the CDR3 is TGTGCCAGCACAACCTCCGGGACCTACAATGAGCAGTTCTTC. This codes for CASTTSGTYNEQFF.

The gene calls are TRBV2 and TRBJ1-6; no reliable D call. Germline V gene data show CDR1 as SNHLY and CDR2 as FYNNEI. The V and J ends lost 4 bases and 5 bases respectively, with 12 bases between them. The CDR3 covers 15 residues. CDR3 sequence: CASSAGWDDNSPLHF. The CDR3 bases are TGTGCCAGCAGTGCGGGGTGGGATGATAATTCACCCCTCCACTTT. The full variable domain, with the rest looked up from reference TRBV2 and TRBJ1-6, is EPEVTQTPSHQVTQMGQEVILRCVPISNHLYFYWYRQILGQKVEFLVSFYNNEISEKSEIFDDQFSVERPDGSNFTLKIRSTKLEDSAMYFCASSAGWDDNSPLHFGNGTRLTVT.

This chain connects TRBV7-9 to TRBJ2-7; TRBD1 is a possible D gene (6 bases). V lost 5 bases and J lost 3, with 17 bases in between. This CDR3 is 15 amino acids long. CDR1 and CDR2 from the germline V gene are SEHNR and FQNEAQ (reference sequence). The CDR3 loop reads CASSTRSTGFYEQYF. In nucleotides, the CDR3 is TGTGCCAGCAGCACCCGCTCGACAGGTTTCTACGAGCAGTACTTC. Looking up the rest from reference TRBV7-9 and TRBJ2-7 gives the full variable domain: DTGVSQNPRHKITKRGQNVTFRCDPISEHNRLYWYRQTLGQGPEFLTYFQNEAQLEKSRLLSDRFSAERPKGSFSTLEIQRTEQGDSAMYLCASSTRSTGFYEQYFGPGTRLTVT.

This clone was observed a single time. The chain is built from TRBV19 and TRBJ1-6; 7 nucleotides align to TRBD1. CDR1 is LNHDA, CDR2 SQIVND, per germline (reference sequence). There are 16 residues in the CDR3. The V gene end was trimmed by 5 bases and the J gene end by 0 bases; junction bases not matched to a gene: 4. The chain's CDR3 is CASSVTGSSYNSPLHF. Written as DNA, the CDR3 is TGTGCCAGTAGTGTGACAGGGAGCTCCTATAATTCACCCCTCCACTTT.

The rearrangement uses TRBV5-4 and TRBJ1-6, with 7 bases that match TRBD1. The V gene's germline CDR1 is SGHNT and CDR2 YYREEE (reference sequence). The CDR3 totals 17 residues. V gave up 3 bases and J gave up 0 bases; unmatched junction bases: 6. CDR3 bases: TGTGCCAGCAGCTCCGGGACAGCACGCTCCTATAATTCACCCCTCCACTTT. It yields the protein CASSSGTARSYNSPLHF.

The chain is built from TRBV4-3 and TRBJ2-5; D gene uncertain. The V and J ends lost 0 bases and 2 bases respectively, with 10 bases between them. The CDR3 sequence is 15 residues long. Germline CDR1 and CDR2: LGHNA and YSLEER. The CDR3 region is CASSQDRADQETQYF. In DNA, the CDR3 is TGCGCCAGCAGCCAAGATCGGGCTGATCAAGAGACCCAGTACTTC.

The chain is built from TRBV5-1 and TRBJ2-6, with no clear D. Looked up from germline, CDR1 is SGHRS and CDR2 is YFSETQ. This CDR3 is built from 15 residues. The V end was cut by 6 bases, the J end by 4 bases, with 14 bases between. Written as DNA, the CDR3 is TGCGCCAGCACCCCCAACGCCGCCGGGGCCAACGTCCTGACTTTC. Its translation: CASTPNAAGANVLTF. The variable domain in full, completed from reference TRBV5-1 and TRBJ2-6, reads KAGVTQTPRYLIKTRGQQVTLSCSPISGHRSVSWYQQTPGQGLQFLFEYFSETQRNKGNFPGRFSGRQFSNSRSEMNVSTLELGDSALYLCASTPNAAGANVLTFGAGSRLTVL.

This clone was observed once. The chain couples TRBV9 to TRBJ1-3, with D perhaps TRBD1 (6 bases). Deletions cut 6 bases from V and 0 bases from J, with 16 bases between. This CDR3 has 16 amino acids. Germline V CDR1 and CDR2: SGDLS, YYNGEE. CDR3 nucleotide sequence: TGTGCCAGCACCAAGGGGGACGGCTACTCTGGAAACACCATATATTTT. Protein product: CASTKGDGYSGNTIYF.